The present TCR beta chain was sequenced within a study of T cell responses to AZD1222 COVID-19 vaccine. General study points: Just a handful of people given AZD1222 tested seropositive at baseline.

Clones were sequenced by immunoSEQ multiplex PCR, and TCRdb holds only the in-frame ones, with some missing. The table lists 120,000 or so clones, roughly nine tenths of them singletons. This clone was seen only once. Its antigen is as yet unknown. Unmatched junction bases numbered 8, after V lost 6 bases and J lost 3 bases. The CDR3 sequence is 15 residues long. CDR1 is SNHLY and CDR2 is FYNNEI in the germline V gene. Sequenced material: peripheral blood, taken on day 0 of AZD1222 vaccination. The chain employs TRBV2 and TRBJ2-1; TRBD2 matches 7 bases. The receptor was derived from an adult in good health. In nucleotides, the CDR3 is TGTGCCAGCAGGCGCGAGGCGGGAGACTACAATGAGCAGTTCTTC. Its translation is CASRREAGDYNEQFF.